This T cell receptor (beta chain) was recovered during a study of cytomegalovirus exposure and HLA in healthy donors. At the level of the study: Findings of an earlier analysis included around 100 million unique TCR beta sequences from roughly 190 million T cells. Study results and limitations: A highly shared variant cluster was judged a likely technical artifact.

A multiplex PCR was run with 60 Vbeta primers and 13 Jbeta primers. Original processing notes: Later, an analysis found roughly 80 million unique TCR beta chains, and approximately 10 million of these were shared. Clones were sequenced by immunoSEQ multiplex PCR, and TCRdb holds only the in-frame ones, with some missing. V, J and clone size reflect that table, while D and trimming were determined from the DNA. The repertoire holds fewer than 150,000 clones, with 75% to 90% as singletons. The ends lost 3 bases at V and 1 base at J; junction bases unmatched: 4. Germline CDR1 is MNHEY and CDR2 is SMNVEV (reference sequence). The CDR3 loop spans 15 amino acids. This clone was counted between two and nine times. As yet, its antigen is unknown.

The sequenced sample was PBMCs. The J gene is TRBJ2-5, the V gene TRBV27, with TRBD1 matching 8 bases. The TCR comes from a female donor in good health and CMV-seropositive. The DNA of the CDR3 is TGTGCCAGCAGTTTCGTCAGGGGGCCCCAAGAGACCCAGTACTTC. This encodes CASSFVRGPQETQYF.